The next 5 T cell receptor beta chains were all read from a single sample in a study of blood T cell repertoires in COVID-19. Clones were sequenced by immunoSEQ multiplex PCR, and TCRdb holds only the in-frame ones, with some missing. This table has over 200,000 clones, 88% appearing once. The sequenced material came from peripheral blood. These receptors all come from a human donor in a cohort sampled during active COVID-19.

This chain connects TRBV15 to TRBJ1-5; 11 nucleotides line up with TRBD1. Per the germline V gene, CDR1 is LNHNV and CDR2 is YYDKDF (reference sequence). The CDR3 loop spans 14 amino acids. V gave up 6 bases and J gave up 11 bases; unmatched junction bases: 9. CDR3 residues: CATRSDRGLQAQHF. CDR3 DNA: TGTGCCACCAGGTCGGACAGGGGGCTTCAAGCCCAGCATTTT.

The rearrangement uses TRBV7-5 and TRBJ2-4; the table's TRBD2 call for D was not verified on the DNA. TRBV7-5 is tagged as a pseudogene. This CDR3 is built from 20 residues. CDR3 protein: CVRSTRPRASGRAGLDIQYF. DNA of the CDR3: TGTGTCAGAAGCACAAGGCCTCGGGCCAGCGGGAGGGCCGGCCTAGACATTCAGTACTTC.

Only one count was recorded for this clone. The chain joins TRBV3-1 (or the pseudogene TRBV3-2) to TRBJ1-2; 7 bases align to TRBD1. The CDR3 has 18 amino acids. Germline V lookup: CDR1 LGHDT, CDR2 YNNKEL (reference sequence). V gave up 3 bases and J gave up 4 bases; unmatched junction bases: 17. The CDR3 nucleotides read TGTGCCAGCAGCCAGATACAGGGGAGTTTGGGGAGGTCCTATGGCTACACCTTC. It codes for CASSQIQGSLGRSYGYTF.

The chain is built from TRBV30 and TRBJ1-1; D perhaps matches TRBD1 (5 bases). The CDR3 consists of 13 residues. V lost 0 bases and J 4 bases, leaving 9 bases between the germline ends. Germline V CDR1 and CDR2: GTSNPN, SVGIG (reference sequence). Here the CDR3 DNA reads TGTGCCTGGAGTGTCCGGGGGGGCACTGAAGCTTTCTTT. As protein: CAWSVRGGTEAFF.

The CDR3 is CASSPPGFGANVLTF. The CDR3, as DNA: TGTGCCAGCAGTCCGCCGGGTTTCGGGGCCAACGTCCTGACTTTC. The V call is TRBV2, the J call TRBJ2-6; no definite D call. Germline V gene lookup returns CDR1 SNHLY and CDR2 FYNNEI. This CDR3 is built from 15 residues. V gave up 5 bases and J gave up 4 bases, with 12 bases separating them. The whole variable domain, remainder taken from reference TRBV2 and TRBJ2-6, is EPEVTQTPSHQVTQMGQEVILRCVPISNHLYFYWYRQILGQKVEFLVSFYNNEISEKSEIFDDQFSVERPDGSNFTLKIRSTKLEDSAMYFCASSPPGFGANVLTFGAGSRLTVL.